This T cell receptor (beta chain) emerged from a study of blood T cell repertoires in COVID-19. In germline, CDR1 is MDHEN, CDR2 SYDVKM. CDR3 length: 12 amino acids. The V and J ends lost 5 bases and 5 bases respectively, with 7 bases between them. Authors' methods: By means of reference gene primer amplification, nucleated cell counts were estimated. Clones were read by immunoSEQ multiplex PCR, and TCRdb kept only the in-frame ones, dropping some. D and trimming were read from the DNA, whereas the V and J calls and clone size are those reported in that table. This sample yields about 78,000 clones, of which approximately 89% are seen a single time; 4.5% to 6% belongs to the top ten.

The receptor's source is a man in his fifties or sixties with active or convalescent COVID-19. The chain combines TRBV28 with TRBJ1-5; possibly TRBD1 for D (5 bases). The specimen was peripheral blood. CDR3 amino acids: CASSTGDQPQHF. The CDR3 DNA follows: TGTGCCAGCAGTACAGGCGATCAGCCCCAGCATTTT.